Here is one TCR beta chain with its context. The target of this receptor is not known. Base qualities were left out, and no much larger clone turns up one base away. V is pruned by 5 bases and J by 4 bases, leaving 9 bases of the junction without a gene match. CDR1 and CDR2 are drawn from the germline V gene: SGHTA, FQGNSA. The CDR3 numbers 17 residues from cysteine through phenylalanine. The CDR3 DNA has 51 bases and is translated from base 1. This sample was taken from a study of T-cell memory formation after mild COVID-19 (dated by TCRdb to about 2021). Turning to the overall study: TCR sequence clusters from the two donors were largely donor specific. In a couple of donors, T-cell clones that expanded and contracted after mild COVID-19 were tracked by sequencing TCRalpha and TCRbeta repertoires over time. Two young, previously healthy adult volunteers made up the cohort, one male and one female. General conclusions and limits of the study: Contracting CD4+ clones were located mainly in the CM and EM memory subsets, whereas CD8+ clones were found to be enriched in EMRA. SARS-CoV-2 specificity was not confirmed for the second-wave clones peaking on day 37. Only a couple of mild cases were covered in the study, and larger cohorts including severe cases with pre-infection samples were considered necessary. Some responding clones were found in pre-infection memory, which suggests that pre-existing cross-reactive memory T cells took part in the SARS-CoV-2 response. Clones contracting from day 15 to 85 had balanced CD4/CD8 phenotypes, while a second wave expanding from day 15 to 37 was biased towards CD4+.

Ficoll-Paque density gradient centrifugation was used to isolate PBMCs. TCRdb records Illumina NovaSeq 6000 as the sequencer. Using 5'RACE with constant-segment primers, TCRalpha and TCRbeta cDNA libraries were constructed, with sample barcodes and unique molecular identifiers added in the process. RNA was extracted from every sample with Trizol reagent. The libraries were amplified in two PCR steps, and the second step added a second sample barcode and Illumina TruSeq adapters. Sequencing of the libraries was done on an Illumina NovaSeq, producing 2 x 150 bp paired-end reads. Per the authors' processing: With migec v1.2.7, reads were demultiplexed and then collapsed into UMI-guided consensus sequences. Using mixcr v2.1.11, UMI consensuses were aligned to TRA and TRB V and J templates and then assembled into clonotypes. A clonotype was counted as expanded or contracted only if both edgeR and NoisET called the change significant, with noise models trained on biological replicates. For edgeR calls, a false discovery rate-adjusted p below 0.01 and a log2 fold-change threshold of 1 were applied. As an exploratory analysis of dynamics, max-normalized trajectories of the 1000 most abundant clonotypes were examined by PCA with hierarchical clustering. Separately sequenced CD4+ and CD8+ repertoires were used to assign a CD4 or CD8 phenotype to each responding clone. TCRdb trimmed public reads at Q25 via fastp, called clones via MiXCR and kept in-frame beta chains. Each entry is one CDR3 protein sequence, shown with its most common DNA and genes. TCRdb, not the authors, supplied the V and J calls. For this sample there are about 350,000 distinct CDR3 sequences; over 25% appear just once. Approximately 12% of the sample is in the top ten clones.

This receptor was obtained from an adult woman who had mild COVID-19 (a few samples of this study predate the infection). The sample titles of this study are shuffled in the database, so cell type and time point are left out; the donor was told from shared clones. The sequence is built from TRBV7-2 and TRBJ2-2; 11 bases in the middle match TRBD2. The source material was PBMCs or a T cell subset sorted from them (not recorded which). The bases are TGTGCCAGCAGCCCTGTAATGCTAGCGGGGGGCACCGGGGAGCTGTTTTTT. Its product reads: CASSPVMLAGGTGELFF.